A single sample gave rise to the 25 T cell receptor beta chains below, sequenced in a study of molecular identifiers for immune sequencing clone quantification. TCRdb used MiXCR to reprocess the PCR reads, holding one entry per CDR3 protein. The sample records 600,000 to 650,000 distinct CDR3 sequences, just under 20% being singletons. The sequencing input was naive CD8+ T cells from blood, with Jurkat cell RNA spiked in. The subset was: FACS-sorted CD8+CD4-CCR7+CD45RA+ naive T cells. These receptors all stem from a human donor in good health. Some libraries in this study had Jurkat cell RNA spiked in.

This clonotype was observed a few times. The CDR3 nucleotides read TGTGCCACTCGGGGGGATGGAGTAGACATTCAGTACTTC. Translating it yields CATRGDGVDIQYF. The chain combines TRBV12-3 or TRBV12-4 with TRBJ2-4; 7 positions match TRBD2. The CDR3 is 13 amino acids. The junction had 11 bases not matched to a gene; V was cut back by 10 bases and J by 8 bases.

This clonotype was seen ten or more times. The V gene is TRBV7-9, the J gene TRBJ2-3, with TRBD2 matching 8 bases. The V gene end was trimmed by 0 bases and the J gene end by 2 bases; junction bases not matched to a gene: 1. Germline CDR1 SEHNR, CDR2 FQNEAQ (reference sequence). The CDR3 loop spans 15 amino acids. CDR3 DNA sequence: TGTGCCAGCAGCTTAGCAGCGGGAGTCACAGATACGCAGTATTTT. Translating gives CASSLAAGVTDTQYF.

J is TRBJ1-1 and V is TRBV30; D gene unclear. This CDR3 has 13 residues. Germline CDR1 and CDR2: GTSNPN and SVGIG (reference sequence). Trimming stripped 0 bases from V and 1 base from J, with 6 bases between. CDR3 amino acids: CAWSVEANTEAFF. CDR3 sequence (DNA): TGTGCCTGGAGTGTGGAGGCGAACACTGAAGCTTTCTTT.

Ten or more counts support this clonotype. The chain is built from TRBV6-5 and TRBJ2-3; D uncertain. Per germline, CDR1 MNHEY and CDR2 SVGAGI. This CDR3 has 15 amino acids. Trimming cost V 5 bases and J 1 base, with 13 bases left between them. CDR3 DNA sequence: TGTGCCAGCAGTCCTCCTGGTTGGGGCACAGATACGCAGTATTTT. Its translation is CASSPPGWGTDTQYF.

The V and J genes are TRBV6-2 or TRBV6-3 and TRBJ2-7; D is ambiguous. From germline, CDR1 is MNHEY and CDR2 SVGEGT. The CDR3 sequence is 17 residues long. The V end lost 4 bases, the J end lost 0 bases, and 19 bases lay between the germline ends. In DNA, the CDR3 is TGTGCCAGCAGTTCCGAGTCTGGCAGCTACTTCTCCTACGAGCAGTACTTC. The encoded protein is CASSSESGSYFSYEQYF.

This clonotype appeared a few times. This chain uses TRBV2 with TRBJ2-7; 7 bases agree with TRBD1. Per germline, CDR1 SNHLY and CDR2 FYNNEI. The V and J ends lost 6 bases and 7 bases, in that order; junction bases with no gene match: 9. The CDR3 spans 13 residues. CDR3 sequence reads: CASRQGPGLEQYF. The CDR3 region has the DNA TGTGCCAGCAGACAGGGGCCTGGGTTAGAGCAGTACTTC. Supplemented by reference TRBV2 and TRBJ2-7, the full variable domain reads EPEVTQTPSHQVTQMGQEVILRCVPISNHLYFYWYRQILGQKVEFLVSFYNNEISEKSEIFDDQFSVERPDGSNFTLKIRSTKLEDSAMYFCASRQGPGLEQYFGPGTRLTVT.

This clonotype was seen ten or more times. This chain uses TRBV30 with TRBJ2-5; TRBD1 might be the D (6 bases). Trimming cost V 2 bases and J 5 bases, with 15 bases left between them. The length of the CDR3 is 14 residues. Germline loops: CDR1 GTSNPN, CDR2 SVGIG (reference sequence). Here the CDR3 reads CAWSPTTGWETQYF. CDR3 in DNA: TGTGCCTGGAGTCCCACCACAGGGTGGGAGACCCAGTACTTC. The full variable domain, in which reference TRBV30 and TRBJ2-5 provide the parts outside the CDR3, is SQTIHQWPATLVQPVGSPLSLECTVEGTSNPNLYWYRQAAGRGLQLLFYSVGIGQISSEVPQNLSASRPQDRQFILSSKKLLLSDSGFYLCAWSPTTGWETQYFGPGTRLLVL.

This clonotype showed up just once. An end of the junction differs from the germline gene, which may be a read error. This sequence joins TRBV7-9 and TRBJ2-5; 7 bases fit TRBD1. The CDR3 is made up of 13 amino acids. CDR1 and CDR2 (germline): SEHNR, FQNEAQ (reference sequence). The CDR3 sequence: CACSQGVQETQYF. In nucleotides, the CDR3 is TGTGCCTGCAGTCAGGGGGTCCAAGAGACCCAGTACTTC.

A word on this clonotype: A much more abundant neighbour one base away suggests this may be a read error. The chain is built from TRBV21-1 and TRBJ1-1; TRBD1 is the table's D call and was not checked against the DNA. TRBV21-1 is a pseudogene locus. The CDR3 has 16 amino acids. CDR3 protein: CASSEGTKDRVSVPPF. The CDR3 DNA sequence: TGTGCCAGCAGCGAGGGAACAAAGGACAGGGTCTCTGTCCCTCCGTTT.

With regard to this clonotype: The CDR3 does not close with the conserved phenylalanine or tryptophan, likely indicating a read error. The CDR3 region is CASRGPAPYEQYS. The CDR3 nucleotides are TGTGCCAGCCGGGGGCCGGCCCCCTACGAGCAGTACTCC. V and J are TRBV19 and TRBJ2-7; D possibly uses TRBD1 or TRBD2 (6 bases each). In germline, CDR1 is LNHDA, CDR2 SQIVND (reference sequence). The CDR3 runs 13 residues. Trimming removed 9 bases at V and 2 bases at J, with 14 bases between.

This clonotype appeared many times. This chain joins TRBV20-1 and TRBJ1-6; 10 nucleotides align to TRBD1. V lost 6 bases, J lost 9 bases, and 8 bases stayed unmatched. CDR3 length: 14 amino acids. Germline V gives CDR1 DFQATT, CDR2 SNEGSKA (reference sequence). The CDR3 nucleotides are TGCAGTGCAGAGGCCGGGACAGGGGTTTCACCCCTCCACTTT. Its protein product is CSAEAGTGVSPLHF.

This clonotype was detected many times. The chain recombines TRBV19 with TRBJ2-7; no firm D call. The CDR3 spans 15 residues. V dropped 5 bases and J dropped 3 bases, with 17 bases sitting between them. CDR1 is LNHDA and CDR2 is SQIVND in the germline V gene (reference sequence). The CDR3 nucleotides are TGTGCCAGTAGTCACGAAGGGCGGACGGGCTACGAGCAGTACTTC. Its protein is CASSHEGRTGYEQYF.

This clonotype was counted many times. This chain connects TRBV7-9 to TRBJ1-1; 7 nucleotides line up with TRBD1. There are 13 residues in the CDR3. V trimming: 6 bases; J trimming: 3 bases; junction bases outside the gene matches: 4. Germline lookup yields CDR1 SEHNR and CDR2 FQNEAQ (reference sequence). The CDR3 DNA is TGTGCCAGCAGTCGCACAGGGGACACTGAAGCTTTCTTT. This codes for CASSRTGDTEAFF.

This clonotype appeared a few times. This chain joins TRBV6-5 and TRBJ1-2; D remains unclear. Germline V gene lookup returns CDR1 MNHEY and CDR2 SVGAGI. V was clipped by 2 bases and J by 3 bases, with 7 bases between them. The CDR3 has 13 residues. The CDR3 DNA sequence: TGTGCCAGCAGTTACGGAGGGCACTATGGCTACACCTTC. It yields the protein CASSYGGHYGYTF.

This clonotype was recorded once. Given a much more abundant clone one base away, this may be a read error. The chain combines TRBV27 with TRBJ2-3, with 7 nucleotides matching TRBD2. Losses at the gene ends were 5 bases for V and 7 bases for J; bases not matched to a gene: 12. From germline, CDR1 is MNHEY and CDR2 SMNVEV (reference sequence). CDR3 length: 15 residues. The CDR3 sequence is CASSPAGTFLYTQYF. The CDR3 coding sequence is TGTGCCAGCAGTCCAGCGGGGACCTTTTTATATACGCAGTATTTT.

This clonotype has ten or more counts. V usage is TRBV11-2 and J usage is TRBJ2-3; tentatively, D is TRBD2 (5 bases). The germline gives CDR1 SGHAT, CDR2 FQNNGV. V shed 1 base and J shed 1 base, with 15 bases lying between them. The CDR3 totals 17 residues. The CDR3 DNA reads as TGTGCCAGCAGCTTAGGGGGAGCCCCAGTGCGCACAGATACGCAGTATTTT. It codes for CASSLGGAPVRTDTQYF.

In this sample, this clonotype turned up many times. J is TRBJ2-7 and V is TRBV4-2, with 14 bases fitting TRBD2. The CDR3 loop spans 16 amino acids. J gave up 4 bases and V 4 bases, and 6 bases lay outside the gene matches. CDR1 and CDR2 from the germline V gene are LGHNA and YNFKEQ. The CDR3 region is CASSPQGLAGAYEQYF. CDR3 in DNA: TGTGCCAGCAGCCCACAGGGACTAGCGGGAGCGTACGAGCAGTACTTC.

The chain uses TRBV3-1 and TRBJ1-2; tentatively, D is TRBD1 (6 bases). Germline V lookup: CDR1 LGHDT, CDR2 YNNKEL (reference sequence). The CDR3 is 15 residues long. V was pared by 1 base and J by 3 bases, with 12 bases between. CDR3 protein: CASSQVDRTYYGYTF. DNA for the CDR3: TGTGCCAGCAGCCAAGTGGACAGAACCTACTATGGCTACACCTTC.

Regarding this clonotype: A much larger clone sits a single nucleotide away, making a read error possible. The chain couples TRBV29-1 to TRBJ2-7, with TRBD2 as a possible D gene (6 bases). The CDR3 covers 12 residues. Germline CDR1 and CDR2: SQVTM and ANQGSEA. The CDR3 nucleotides read TGCAGCGTCTGGGCGGGACCCTACGAGCAGCACTTC. Its translation is CSVWAGPYEQHF.

This clonotype has only a few counts. Here the CDR3 omits its conserved ending phenylalanine or tryptophan, so a read error is the likely source. This rearrangement joins TRBV28 to TRBJ2-5; D perhaps matches TRBD1 (6 bases). V was trimmed by 1 base and J by 5 bases, leaving 14 bases between them. The CDR3 extends over 15 amino acids. The germline V gene encodes CDR1 MDHEN and CDR2 SYDVKM. This CDR3 reads CASSLFRGAGETQYS. DNA for the CDR3: TGTGCCAGCAGTTTATTCAGGGGCGCCGGGGAGACCCAGTACTCC.

Many counts were recorded for this clonotype. V gene TRBV12-3 or TRBV12-4 combines with J gene TRBJ1-1; perhaps TRBD1 as D (6 bases). V dropped 7 bases and J dropped 1 base, with 13 bases sitting between them. The CDR3 loop spans 14 amino acids. This CDR3 reads CASKMGASNTEAFF. CDR3 nucleotides: TGTGCCAGCAAAATGGGGGCCTCGAACACTGAAGCTTTCTTT.

A few counts support this clonotype. The chain combines TRBV6-2 or TRBV6-3 with TRBJ2-6; the match to TRBD2 covers 12 bases. The CDR3 runs to 17 residues. The junction had 0 bases not matched to a gene; V was cut back by 1 base and J by 2 bases. Germline-derived CDR1 and CDR2 are MNHEY and SVGEGT. The CDR3 DNA sequence: TGTGCCAGCAGTTACTGGACTAGCGGGACTGGGGCCAACGTCCTGACTTTC. Translating it yields CASSYWTSGTGANVLTF.

The sample holds a few counts of this clonotype. The rearrangement links TRBV27 to TRBJ1-5; D call uncertain. The CDR3 covers 14 residues. Looked up from germline, CDR1 is MNHEY and CDR2 is SMNVEV (reference sequence). Trimming left V 2 bases short and J 0 bases short, with 5 bases between. CDR3 sequence: CASSLQVSNQPQHF. The CDR3 nucleotides read TGTGCCAGCAGTTTACAAGTTAGCAATCAGCCCCAGCATTTT.

This clonotype came up many times. The gene calls are TRBV4-3 and TRBJ2-1, with 8 nucleotides matching TRBD1. V was pared by 3 bases and J by 4 bases, with 5 bases of the junction left unmatched. The CDR3 has 15 residues. CDR1 and CDR2 (germline): LGHNA, YSLEER. The CDR3 sequence is CASSQDRAPYNEQFF. The DNA for the CDR3 is TGCGCCAGCAGCCAGGACAGGGCCCCTTACAATGAGCAGTTCTTC.

This clonotype was observed at least ten times. The rearrangement uses TRBV6-5 and TRBJ2-5, with a possible D match to TRBD1 (6 bases). CDR3 length: 14 amino acids. Germline V CDR1 and CDR2: MNHEY, SVGAGI. The V and J ends lost 3 bases and 3 bases respectively, with 11 bases between them. The CDR3 sequence is CASSYMGAEETQYF. The CDR3 DNA follows: TGTGCCAGCAGTTATATGGGGGCGGAAGAGACCCAGTACTTC.